This T cell receptor (beta chain) stems from a study of a mutant IDH1 vaccine in newly diagnosed glioma. As for the study in general: Vaccination followed radiotherapy alone by 4-6 weeks, or accompanied temozolomide cycles. Prior therapy was radiotherapy, temozolomide, or both; most received both.

The method was immunoSEQ multiplex PCR; TCRdb's version includes in-frame clones alone and lacks a portion of them. This table has 55,000 to 70,000 clones, approximately 89% appearing once. The time point was: week 11, during vaccination. Vaccine doses each comprised 300 ug of mutant IDH1 20-mer peptide, with topical imiquimod. To note about this clone: Its specificity is unknown.

Study-wide results and limits: Among all patients, vaccine-induced immune responses occurred in approximately 94%.

The source material was PBMCs, sampled from a glioma patient whose treatment included an IDH1 peptide vaccine. The sequence derives from a man in his forties or fifties with glioma.

The CDR3 region is CSVDGRGQGTQYF. CDR3 in DNA: TGCAGCGTTGATGGACGGGGCCAGGGGACCCAGTACTTC. The rearrangement uses TRBV29-1 and TRBJ2-5; D tentatively fits TRBD1 or TRBD2 (5 bases each). The CDR3 sequence is 13 residues long. V was pared by 3 bases and J by 7 bases, with 15 bases between. Germline CDR1 SQVTM, CDR2 ANQGSEA.